Sequencing of this TCR beta chain was carried out in a study of shared clonotypes between healthy human individuals. Using immunoSEQ multiplex PCR, the repertoire was profiled, and TCRdb retains in-frame clones only, with some absent. This sample has about 1 million clones, with around 76% found just once. Within the sample, this clone is medium-sized. Its antigen is not known. Study-wide results and caveats: Sorted-subset samples were not fully sequenced, rarefaction indicated.

Germline V lookup: CDR1 ENHRY, CDR2 SYGVKD. This CDR3 contains 10 residues. The germline V and J ends were trimmed by 11 bases and 8 bases, with 12 bases remaining between them. The sequence was collected from a man aged 18 to 35 in good health. The source material was memory CD4+ T cells sorted from blood. This sample's subset: CD45RA-negative fraction. The V and J genes are TRBV10-3 and TRBJ1-2; possible D gene TRBD1, 5 bases. The CDR3 loop is CASQGDGYTF. DNA for the CDR3: TGTGCCTCGCAGGGTGACGGCTACACCTTC.